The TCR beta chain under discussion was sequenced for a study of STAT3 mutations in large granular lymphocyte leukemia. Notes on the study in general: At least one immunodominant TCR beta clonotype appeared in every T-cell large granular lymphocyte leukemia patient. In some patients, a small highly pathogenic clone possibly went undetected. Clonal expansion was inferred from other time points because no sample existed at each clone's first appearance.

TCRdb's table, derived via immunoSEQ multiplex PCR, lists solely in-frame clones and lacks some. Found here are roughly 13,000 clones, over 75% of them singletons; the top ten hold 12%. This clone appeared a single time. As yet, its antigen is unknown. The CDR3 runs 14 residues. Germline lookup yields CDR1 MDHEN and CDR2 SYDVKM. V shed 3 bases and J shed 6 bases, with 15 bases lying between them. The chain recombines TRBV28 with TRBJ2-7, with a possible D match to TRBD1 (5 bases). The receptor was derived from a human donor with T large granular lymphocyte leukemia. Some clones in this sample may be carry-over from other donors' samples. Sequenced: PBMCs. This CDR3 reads CASSFLTASSEQYF. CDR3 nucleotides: TGTGCCAGCAGTTTCTTGACAGCCTCGTCCGAGCAGTACTTC.